This TCR beta chain is from a study of T cell responses to AZD1222 COVID-19 vaccine. This CDR3 is built from 13 residues. CDR1 and CDR2 from the germline V gene are ENHRY and SYGVKD. With 5 bases removed from V and 7 bases from J, the gap between germline ends came to 15 bases. Method: immunoSEQ multiplex PCR; TCRdb's copy keeps in-frame clones and lacks some. The profile shows around 100,000 clones, around 85% of them singletons. The sample consisted of peripheral blood, taken on day 0 of AZD1222 vaccination. The chain recombines TRBV10-3 with TRBJ2-7, with D possibly TRBD2 on 5 matching bases. This receptor was identified in an adult in good health. The CDR3 DNA is TGTGCCATCAGTTTCGGGCCTGAGGGAGAGCAGTACTTC. Its protein is CAISFGPEGEQYF.